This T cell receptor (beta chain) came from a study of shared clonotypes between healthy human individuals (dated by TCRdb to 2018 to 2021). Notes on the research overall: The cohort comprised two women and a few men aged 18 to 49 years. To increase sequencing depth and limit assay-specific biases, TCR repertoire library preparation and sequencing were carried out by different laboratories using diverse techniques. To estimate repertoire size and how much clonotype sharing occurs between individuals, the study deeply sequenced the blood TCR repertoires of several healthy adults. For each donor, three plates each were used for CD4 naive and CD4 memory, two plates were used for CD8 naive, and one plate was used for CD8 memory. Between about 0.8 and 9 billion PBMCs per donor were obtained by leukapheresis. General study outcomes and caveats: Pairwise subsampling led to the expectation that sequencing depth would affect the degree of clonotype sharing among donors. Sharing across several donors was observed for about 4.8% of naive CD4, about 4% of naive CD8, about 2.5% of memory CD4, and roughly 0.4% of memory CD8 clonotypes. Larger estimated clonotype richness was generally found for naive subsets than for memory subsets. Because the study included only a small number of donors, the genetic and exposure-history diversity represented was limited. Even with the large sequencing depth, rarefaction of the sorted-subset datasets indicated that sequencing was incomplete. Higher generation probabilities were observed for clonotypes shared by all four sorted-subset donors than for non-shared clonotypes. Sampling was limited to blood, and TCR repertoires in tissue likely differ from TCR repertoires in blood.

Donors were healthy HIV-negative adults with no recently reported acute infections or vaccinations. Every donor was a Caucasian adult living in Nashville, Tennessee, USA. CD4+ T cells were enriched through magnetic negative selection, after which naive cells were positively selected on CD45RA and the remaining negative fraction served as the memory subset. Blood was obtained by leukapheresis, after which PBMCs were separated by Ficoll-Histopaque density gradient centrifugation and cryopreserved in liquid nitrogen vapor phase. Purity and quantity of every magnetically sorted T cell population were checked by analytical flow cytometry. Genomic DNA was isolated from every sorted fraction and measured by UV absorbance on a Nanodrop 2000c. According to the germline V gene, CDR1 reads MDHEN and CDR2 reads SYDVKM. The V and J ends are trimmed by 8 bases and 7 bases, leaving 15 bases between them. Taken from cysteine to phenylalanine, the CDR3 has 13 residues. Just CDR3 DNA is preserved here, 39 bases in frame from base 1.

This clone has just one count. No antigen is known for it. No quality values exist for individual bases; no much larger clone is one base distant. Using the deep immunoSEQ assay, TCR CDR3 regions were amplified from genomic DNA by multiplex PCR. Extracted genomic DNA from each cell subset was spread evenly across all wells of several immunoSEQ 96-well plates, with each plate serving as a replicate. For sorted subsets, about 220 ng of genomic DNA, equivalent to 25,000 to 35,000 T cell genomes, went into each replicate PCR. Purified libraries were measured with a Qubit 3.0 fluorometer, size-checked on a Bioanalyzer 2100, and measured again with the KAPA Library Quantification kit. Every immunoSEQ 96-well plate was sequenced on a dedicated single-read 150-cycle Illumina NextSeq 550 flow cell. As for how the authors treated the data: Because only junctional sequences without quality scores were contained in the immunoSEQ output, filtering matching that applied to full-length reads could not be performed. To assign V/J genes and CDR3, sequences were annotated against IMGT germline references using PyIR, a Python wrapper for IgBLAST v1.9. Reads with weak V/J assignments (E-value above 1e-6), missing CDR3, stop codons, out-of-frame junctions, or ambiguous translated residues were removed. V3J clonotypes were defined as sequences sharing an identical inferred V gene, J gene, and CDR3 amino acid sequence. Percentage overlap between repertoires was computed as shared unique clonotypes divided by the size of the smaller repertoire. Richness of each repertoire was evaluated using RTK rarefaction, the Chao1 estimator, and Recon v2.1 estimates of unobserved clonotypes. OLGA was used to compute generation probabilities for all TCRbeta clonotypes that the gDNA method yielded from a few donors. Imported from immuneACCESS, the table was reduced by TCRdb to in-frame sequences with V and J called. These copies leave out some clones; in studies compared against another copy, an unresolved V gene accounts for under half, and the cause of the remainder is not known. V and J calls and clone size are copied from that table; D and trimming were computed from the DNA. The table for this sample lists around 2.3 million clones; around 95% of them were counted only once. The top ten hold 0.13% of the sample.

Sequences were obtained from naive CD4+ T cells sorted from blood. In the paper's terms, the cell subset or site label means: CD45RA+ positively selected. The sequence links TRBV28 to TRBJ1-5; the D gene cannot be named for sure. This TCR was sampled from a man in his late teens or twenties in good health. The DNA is TGTGCCAGCGGCAATTTAGGGTTCCAGCCCCAGCATTTT. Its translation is CASGNLGFQPQHF.